This T cell receptor beta chain was sequenced in a study of CD8+ T cells in alopecia areata. This CDR3 contains 15 residues. The V end was cut by 4 bases, the J end by 6 bases, with 18 bases between. Germline V gene data show CDR1 as SGDLS and CDR2 as YYNGEE. Investigators isolated RNA and reverse transcribed it into cDNA to act as the sequencing template. TCRdb's table, derived via immunoSEQ multiplex PCR, lists solely in-frame clones and lacks some. The sample records about 160,000 clones, 50% to 70% being singletons. Study-level findings and limits: Significant decreases in scalp clonality and expanded CD8+ clones followed tofacitinib treatment.

About this clone: Its antigen is not identified.

The treatment denotes: oral pan-JAK inhibitor, 5-10 mg twice daily. The V call is TRBV9, the J call TRBJ2-3; D perhaps matches TRBD1 (6 bases). The source was CD4+ T cells sorted from blood, collected at week 4, from a patient treated with tofacitinib. The receptor was derived from a human donor with alopecia areata. CDR3 region: CASSLREQGWDTQYF. DNA for the CDR3: TGTGCCAGCAGCCTAAGGGAACAGGGTTGGGATACGCAGTATTTT.